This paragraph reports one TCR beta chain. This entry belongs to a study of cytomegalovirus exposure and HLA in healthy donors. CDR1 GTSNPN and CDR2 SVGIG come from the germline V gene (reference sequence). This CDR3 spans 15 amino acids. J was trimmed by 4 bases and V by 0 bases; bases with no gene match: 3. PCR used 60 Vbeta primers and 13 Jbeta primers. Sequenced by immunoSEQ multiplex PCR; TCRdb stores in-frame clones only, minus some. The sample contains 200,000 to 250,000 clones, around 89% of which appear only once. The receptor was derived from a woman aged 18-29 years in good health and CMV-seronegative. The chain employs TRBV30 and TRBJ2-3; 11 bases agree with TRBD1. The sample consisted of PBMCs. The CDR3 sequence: CAWSVRTGGADTQYF. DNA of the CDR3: TGTGCCTGGAGTGTTAGGACAGGGGGCGCAGATACGCAGTATTTT.